The clone carrying this T cell receptor beta chain was observed once. As processed by the authors: Nucleated cell counts were estimated from reference gene primer amplification. The repertoire was sequenced with immunoSEQ multiplex PCR; TCRdb's copy has only in-frame clones and lacks some. From that table come the V and J calls and clone size; the DNA was used to work out D and trimming. The repertoire holds approximately 94,000 clones, with 85% to 95% as singletons. The data are from a study of blood T cell repertoires in COVID-19. The overall study: Specimens from acute and convalescent COVID-19 originated in the United States, Italy and Spain. Sources were T cells, B-cell-depleted T cells, or PBMCs; the material itself was cDNA or gDNA.

Germline CDR1 is SGHRS and CDR2 is YFSETQ. The CDR3 covers 13 residues. With V trimmed by 3 bases and J by 5 bases, 2 bases remained unmatched. This TCR was sampled from a woman aged 45-60 years in a cohort sampled during active COVID-19. Sequencing was carried out using peripheral blood. The chain joins TRBV5-1 to TRBJ2-1; 7 nucleotides align to TRBD1. CDR3 DNA: TGCGCCAGCAGCTCCACAGGGGACAATGAGCAGTTCTTC. Protein sequence: CASSSTGDNEQFF.